This T cell receptor beta chain stems from a study of monozygotic twins with cystic fibrosis. TCRdb's copy holds only in-frame clones and misses some; the assay was immunoSEQ multiplex PCR. The sample lists 20,000 to 25,000 clones, 97% occurring once. The clonotype originates from a girl aged 5-17 years with cystic fibrosis. Sequencing was done on a sample of blood.

The CDR3 DNA follows: TGTGCCAGCAGCGGCCGGGCCGGGCGCGCAGATACGCAGTATTTT. Amino acid sequence: CASSGRAGRADTQYF. V and J are TRBV6-1 and TRBJ2-3; D unclear. Trimming stripped 6 bases from V and 4 bases from J, with 17 bases between. Germline lookup yields CDR1 MNHNS and CDR2 SASEGT. This CDR3 spans 15 amino acids.